Listed below are T cell receptor beta chains from one sample, sequenced in a study of blood T cell repertoires in COVID-19. Measured with immunoSEQ multiplex PCR; TCRdb has only the in-frame clones, and not every one. This table has 120,000 or so clones, around 85% appearing once. Sequencing was performed on peripheral blood. Receptors originate from a woman aged 50 to 60 with acute or convalescent COVID-19. The CDR3 runs from the conserved cysteine through the conserved F or W. D genes are given only for firm matches. Only some rows state a clone size, as once, few, many or a class for expanded clones.

TRBV18,TRBJ1-4,TRBD1,NA,TGTGCCAGCTCACCTCCGGGACAGGGGGCGTGGAGTAATGAAAAACTGTTTTTT,CASSPPGQGAWSNEKLFF
TRBV6-5,TRBJ1-2,NA,NA,TGTGCCAGCAGTTACGACACAGGGAGCTATGGCTACACCTTC,CASSYDTGSYGYTF
TRBV5-1,TRBJ1-6,NA,NA,TGCGCCAGCAGCTCCGCGGGTGGGGTAGTTAATTCACCCCTCCACTTT,CASSSAGGVVNSPLHF
TRBV7-2,TRBJ1-6,NA,NA,TGTGCCAGCAGCTTAGTTGGGGCCCAAGCCCTCCACTTT,CASSLVGAQALHF
TRBV3-1/TRBV3-2,TRBJ2-3,TRBD2,NA,TGTGCCAGCAGCCGGGGACTAGCGGGGGGCTATACGCAGTATTTT,CASSRGLAGGYTQYF
TRBV19,TRBJ1-2,TRBD1,NA,TGTGCCAGTAGTAACCGGGACAGGGTTCATGGCTACACCTTC,CASSNRDRVHGYTF
TRBV11-2,TRBJ1-6,NA,NA,TGTGCCAGCAGCTTAACGGGGGAATCCTATAATTCACCCCTCCACTTT,CASSLTGESYNSPLHF
TRBV7-9,TRBJ1-1,NA,NA,TGTGCCAGCAGACCCGCGGGGGCCCAGAACACTGAAGCTTTCTTT,CASRPAGAQNTEAFF
TRBV2,TRBJ2-3,NA,NA,TGTGCCAGCAGTCCCGTGGGCGGGTCGATCGATACGCAGTATTTT,CASSPVGGSIDTQYF
TRBV6-2/TRBV6-3,TRBJ2-7,NA,NA,TGTGCCAGCAGTTACGCCCAGGAATCCTACGAGCAGTACTTC,CASSYAQESYEQYF
TRBV24-1,TRBJ1-1,NA,NA,TGTGCCACCAGTCCGGTGAACACTGAAGCTTTCTTT,CATSPVNTEAFF
TRBV5-4,TRBJ1-1,NA,NA,TGTGCCAGCAGCCTGGACAGTGAAGCTTTCTTT,CASSLDSEAFF
TRBV9,TRBJ1-1,TRBD1,many,TGTGCCAGCAGCCCGCGGACAGGGGGCACCACTGAAGCTTTCTTT,CASSPRTGGTTEAFF
TRBV4-2,TRBJ2-7,TRBD2,NA,TGTGCCAGCAGCCAAGCGCGGGGGGGCCGGAACGAGCAGTACTTC,CASSQARGGRNEQYF
TRBV15,TRBJ1-1,NA,NA,TGTGCCACCAGCAGAGACAGGGTGGGCACTGAAGCTTTCTTT,CATSRDRVGTEAFF
TRBV2,TRBJ1-6,TRBD1,NA,TGTGCCAGTCTGGGGACAGACAATTCACCCCTCCACTTT,CASLGTDNSPLHF
TRBV12-3/TRBV12-4,TRBJ1-1,NA,NA,TGTGCCAGCAGGCAATCTACAGGAGCTGAAGCTTTCTTT,CASRQSTGAEAFF
TRBV3-1/TRBV3-2,TRBJ2-1,TRBD2,NA,TGTGCCAGCAGCCACACTAGCGGGGACTATGAGCAGTTCTTC,CASSHTSGDYEQFF
TRBV7-8,TRBJ2-7,TRBD2,NA,TGTGCCAGCAGCCCTACTCTAGCGGGGGGGGAGCAGTACTTC,CASSPTLAGGEQYF
TRBV5-1,TRBJ1-1,TRBD1,NA,TGCGCCAGCAGCTTGGGAGTTTCAGGGGGCACTGAAGCTTTCTTT,CASSLGVSGGTEAFF
TRBV7-3,TRBJ2-1,NA,NA,TGTGCCAGCAGATCCGGACTATCCTCCTACAATGAGCAGTTCTTC,CASRSGLSSYNEQFF
TRBV6-6,TRBJ1-2,NA,NA,TGTGCCAGCAGGCCTACAGGGCCCGGCTATGGCTACACCTTC,CASRPTGPGYGYTF
TRBV7-9,TRBJ2-1,TRBD1,NA,TGTGCCAGCAGCTTAGACTTAACATCCGGGACAGGGGGTTGGAATGAGCAGTTCTTC,CASSLDLTSGTGGWNEQFF
TRBV19,TRBJ1-1,NA,NA,TGTGCCAGTAGTGCTGACAGGAGCACTGAAGCTTTCTTT,CASSADRSTEAFF
TRBV5-1,TRBJ1-4,NA,NA,TGCGCCAGCAGACCAGGGGACCGGGATGAAAAACTGTTTTTT,CASRPGDRDEKLFF
TRBV25-1,TRBJ1-6,NA,NA,TGTGCCAGCAGTACAGGCGATAATTCACCCCTCCACTTT,CASSTGDNSPLHF
TRBV10-2,TRBJ1-5,NA,NA,TGCGCCAGCAGTGACGGGAGGAGCAATCAGCCCCAGCATTTT,CASSDGRSNQPQHF
TRBV19,TRBJ1-5,NA,NA,TGTGCCAGTAGTATCACGGGGGGAGGGCAGCCCCAGCATTTT,CASSITGGGQPQHF
TRBV10-3,TRBJ1-1,NA,NA,TGTGCCATCAGTGAGGGAGGAATGAACACTGAAGCTTTCTTT,CAISEGGMNTEAFF
TRBV5-1,TRBJ1-1,TRBD1,NA,TGCGCCAGCAGAGAACGGACAGGGGTCAACACTGAAGCTTTCTTT,CASRERTGVNTEAFF
TRBV5-1,TRBJ1-4,NA,NA,TGCGCCAGCAGCTTGGTGGACAGCGGGGTTGAAAAACTGTTTTTT,CASSLVDSGVEKLFF
TRBV2,TRBJ1-2,NA,NA,TGTGCCAGCCTCGACAGGCCTGGGGGCTATGGCTACACCTTC,CASLDRPGGYGYTF